Listed below are T cell receptor beta chains from one sample, sequenced in a study of graft-versus-host responses after intestinal transplantation. Only in-frame clones appear in the TCRdb table, and some are missing; sequencing was by immunoSEQ multiplex PCR. Here the sample spans 100,000 or so clones, 90% to 95% being singletons. These receptors are not linked to any known antigen. The source material was unstimulated CD8+ T cells sorted from spleen or lymph node cells, sampled before intestinal transplant. The receptors derive from a human donor who received an intestinal transplant. Each CDR3 is given with its conserved first and last residue.

j_call: TRBJ2-1; v_call: TRBV12-5; cdr3_length: 14; cdr3_aa: CASGFTTSYNEQFF
j_call: TRBJ1-1; v_call: TRBV29-1; cdr3_length: 13; cdr3_aa: CSIIPGGNTEAFF
j_call: TRBJ2-7; v_call: TRBV2; cdr3_length: 15; cdr3_aa: CASSETGGGPYEQYF
j_call: TRBJ1-2; v_call: TRBV29-1; cdr3_length: 17; cdr3_aa: CSVEDRRQGVSNYGYTF
j_call: TRBJ1-1; v_call: TRBV21-1; cdr3_length: 19; cdr3_aa: CASSKDGGATSPWNTEAFF
j_call: TRBJ2-3; v_call: TRBV9; cdr3_length: 17; cdr3_aa: CASSALPGTGVVDTQYF
j_call: TRBJ2-7; v_call: TRBV11-2; cdr3_length: 16; cdr3_aa: CASSPLQITDSYEQYF
j_call: TRBJ1-1; v_call: TRBV5-8; cdr3_length: 13; cdr3_aa: CASSMREGTEAFF
j_call: TRBJ2-6; v_call: TRBV4-3; cdr3_length: 15; cdr3_aa: CASSQDSAGANVLTF
j_call: TRBJ2-7; v_call: TRBV2; cdr3_length: 15; cdr3_aa: CASRQNGGTGDEQYF
j_call: TRBJ1-6; v_call: TRBV7-9; cdr3_length: 11; cdr3_aa: CASSQNSPLHF